Following are 26 T cell receptor beta chains from one sample sequenced in a study of blood T cell repertoires in COVID-19. TCRdb's copy holds only in-frame clones and misses some; the assay was immunoSEQ multiplex PCR. The data contain a few hundred thousand clones, more than 70% of them singletons. Source material: PBMCs or T cells enriched from blood (not recorded which). The receptors stem from a woman aged 35 to 49 with acute COVID-19.

This clone turned up a few times. The chain has TRBV7-9 and TRBJ2-3, with 9 bases aligning to TRBD2. Unmatched junction bases numbered 4, after V lost 7 bases and J lost 2 bases. The CDR3 spans 14 residues. The germline CDR1 and CDR2 sequences are SEHNR and FQNEAQ (reference sequence). DNA of the CDR3: TGTGCCAGCACCGTAGCGGGGGACACAGATACGCAGTATTTT. Its translation: CASTVAGDTDTQYF.

V gene TRBV19 combines with J gene TRBJ2-7; a weak D match, TRBD1 (6 bases). Deletions cut 5 bases from V and 2 bases from J, with 16 bases between. The germline gives CDR1 LNHDA, CDR2 SQIVND (reference sequence). This CDR3 has 15 amino acids. The CDR3 DNA follows: TGTGCCAGTAGTGCCTCCGGGACACCTACCTACGAGCAGTACTTC. It is translated as CASSASGTPTYEQYF.

The chain employs TRBV9 and TRBJ1-2, with 7 bases fitting TRBD1. The germline V gene encodes CDR1 SGDLS and CDR2 YYNGEE. J gave up 4 bases and V 4 bases, and 13 bases lay outside the gene matches. This CDR3 has 16 residues. The CDR3 loop is CASSLDPTGRVYGYTF. In DNA form, the CDR3 reads TGTGCCAGCAGCCTAGACCCGACAGGGAGAGTCTATGGCTACACCTTC.

The V call is TRBV19, the J call TRBJ1-5; 8 bases are a match to TRBD1. The length of the CDR3 is 16 residues. Germline loops: CDR1 LNHDA, CDR2 SQIVND (reference sequence). Losses at the gene ends were 7 bases for V and 3 bases for J; bases not matched to a gene: 11. The CDR3 bases are TGTGCCAGTAAGACACAGGGGGGTCGAGACAATCAGCCCCAGCATTTT. Translated, it gives CASKTQGGRDNQPQHF.

This chain links TRBV5-8 with TRBJ2-7; 7 positions match TRBD1. CDR3 length equals 14 residues. V was clipped by 4 bases and J by 0 bases; unmatched bases: 4. Per the germline V gene, CDR1 is SGHTS and CDR2 is YDEGEE. The CDR3 DNA is TGTGCCAGCAGCGCGACAGGGTTCTCCTACGAGCAGTACGTC. It encodes CASSATGFSYEQYV.

The chain recombines TRBV21-1 with TRBJ2-5; the tabulated D call, TRBD1, remains unverified against the DNA. TRBV21-1 is a documented pseudogene. CDR3 length: 15 amino acids. DNA for the CDR3: TGTGCCAGCAGGGGAAAGACAGGGAGACAAGAGACCCAGTACTTC. Protein sequence: CASRGKTGRQETQYF.

The chain couples TRBV2 to TRBJ2-1; D is perhaps TRBD2 (6 bases). Germline loops: CDR1 SNHLY, CDR2 FYNNEI. The CDR3 has 11 residues. Trimming took 11 bases from V and 2 from J, leaving 7 bases between them. The DNA for the CDR3 is TGTGCCGCGGGGCCCTACAATGAGCAGTTCTTC. Its translation: CAAGPYNEQFF.

The chain is built from TRBV7-2 and TRBJ1-2; D possibly corresponds to TRBD1 (5 bases). This CDR3 region has 15 residues. The germline V gene encodes CDR1 SGHTA and CDR2 FQGNSA. Trimming stripped 3 bases from V and 4 bases from J, with 15 bases between. As DNA, the CDR3 is TGTGCCAGCAGCTTCAAGCAGGGCCAGTCCTATGGCTACACCTTC. It yields the protein CASSFKQGQSYGYTF.

The chain has TRBV19 and TRBJ1-3; D is possibly TRBD1 (5 bases). Germline CDR1 is LNHDA and CDR2 is SQIVND (reference sequence). The V end lost 8 bases, the J end lost 1 base, and 15 bases lay between the germline ends. The CDR3 spans 15 residues. As DNA, the CDR3 is TGTGCCAGTGCCGGGGGGTTCTATTCTGGAAACACCATATATTTT. Its translation: CASAGGFYSGNTIYF.

The V call is TRBV2, the J call TRBJ1-5, with D uncertain. Germline V gene data show CDR1 as SNHLY and CDR2 as FYNNEI. CDR3 length: 15 amino acids. V lost 0 bases to trimming and J lost 7 bases, with 13 bases between them. CDR3 sequence reads: CASSEAAAVIQPQHF. CDR3 nucleotides: TGTGCCAGCAGTGAAGCGGCTGCGGTGATACAGCCCCAGCATTTT.

V and J are TRBV4-1 and TRBJ2-5; 9 bases agree with TRBD2. The CDR3 length is 17 residues. V was clipped by 4 bases and J by 5 bases; unmatched bases: 14. Germline V gives CDR1 MGHRA, CDR2 YSYEKL. The CDR3 spells CASSRGAGGVRLETQYF. Here the CDR3 DNA reads TGCGCCAGCAGCCGGGGTGCGGGAGGGGTGCGGCTCGAGACCCAGTACTTC.

The CDR3 DNA reads as TGTGCCAGCAGCCGTAGATTAGTGGACTCAAGGGTGTCCCATGAGCAGTTCTTC. Translation gives CASSRRLVDSRVSHEQFF. This chain links TRBV4-2 with TRBJ2-1; possibly TRBD2 for D (5 bases). This CDR3 has 18 residues. The V end lost 4 bases, the J end lost 8 bases, and 27 bases lay between the germline ends. Germline lookup yields CDR1 LGHNA and CDR2 YNFKEQ.

The chain is built from TRBV6-1 and TRBJ1-2; D remains ambiguous. Trimming took 0 bases from V and 5 from J, leaving 7 bases between them. Germline V gives CDR1 MNHNS, CDR2 SASEGT. The CDR3 contains 13 residues. The CDR3 is CASSEAAEYGYTF. The CDR3 DNA reads as TGTGCCAGCAGTGAAGCAGCCGAATATGGCTACACCTTC.

The chain employs TRBV6-5 and TRBJ1-5; D is unresolved. This CDR3 has 14 residues. The V and J ends lost 4 bases and 7 bases respectively, with 14 bases between them. CDR1 MNHEY and CDR2 SVGAGI come from the germline V gene. CDR3 region: CASSSSGRHQPQHF. The DNA of the CDR3 is TGTGCCAGCAGTTCCTCTGGGAGGCACCAGCCCCAGCATTTT.

The chain carries TRBV18 and TRBJ2-3, with TRBD2 matching over 7 bases. V dropped 3 bases and J dropped 1; count of bases not matched to a gene: 4. The length of the CDR3 is 15 residues. The germline V gene encodes CDR1 KGHSH and CDR2 LQKENI. CDR3 DNA sequence: TGTGCCAGCTCACCTGCGGGAGCGGGCACAGATACGCAGTATTTT. Amino acid sequence: CASSPAGAGTDTQYF. Full variable domain (missing parts from reference TRBV18 and TRBJ2-3): NAGVMQNPRHLVRRRGQEARLRCSPMKGHSHVYWYRQLPEEGLKFMVYLQKENIIDESGMPKERFSAEFPKEGPSILRIQQVVRGDSAAYFCASSPAGAGTDTQYFGPGTRLTVL.

The chain joins TRBV15 to TRBJ1-1, with TRBD1 matching 7 bases. The J segment lost 3 bases and the V segment lost 7 bases, leaving 8 bases of the junction unmatched. Germline-derived CDR1 and CDR2 are LNHNV and YYDKDF (reference sequence). The CDR3 is 14 amino acids. The CDR3 spells CATTNRGWDTEAFF. The CDR3 coding sequence is TGTGCCACCACAAACAGGGGTTGGGACACTGAAGCTTTCTTT.

Regarding this clone: One junction end does not reproduce the germline sequence, and a read error may be involved. This chain uses TRBV2 with TRBJ1-4, with D possibly matching TRBD1 (5 bases). The germline V gene encodes CDR1 SNHLY and CDR2 FYNNEI. The CDR3 consists of 14 residues. CDR3 bases: TGTGCCAGCAGTGAGGGGCTACACTCTGAAAACCTGTTTTTT. It yields the protein CASSEGLHSENLFF.

Only one count was recorded for this clone. The chain joins TRBV10-3 to TRBJ2-1; 7 bases map to TRBD2. The CDR3 totals 13 residues. V gave up 3 bases and J gave up 6 bases; unmatched junction bases: 2. Germline CDR1 is ENHRY and CDR2 is SYGVKD. The CDR3 here is CAISDSSGNEQFF. The CDR3 DNA sequence: TGTGCCATCAGTGATTCTAGCGGCAATGAGCAGTTCTTC.

CDR3: CASSLHRTGGVWETQYF. Written as DNA, the CDR3 is TGTGCCAGCAGCCTTCACCGGACAGGGGGGGTGTGGGAGACCCAGTACTTC. This chain links TRBV7-2 with TRBJ2-5, with 10 bases identical to TRBD1. The CDR3 is 17 residues long. Germline V CDR1 and CDR2: SGHTA, FQGNSA. With 5 bases clipped from V and 5 bases from J, the junction kept 14 bases outside the gene matches.

This rearrangement joins TRBV5-1 to TRBJ1-6; D perhaps matches TRBD1 (6 bases). From germline, CDR1 is SGHRS and CDR2 YFSETQ. The CDR3 contains 13 residues. Trimming took off 3 bases at V and 7 bases at J, with 8 bases between the two ends. The chain's CDR3 is CASSSDSNSPLHF. Here the CDR3 DNA reads TGCGCCAGCAGCTCGGACAGCAATTCACCCCTCCACTTT.

The genes are TRBV6-5 and TRBJ2-2, with D perhaps matching TRBD2 (5 bases). Germline CDR1 MNHEY, CDR2 SVGAGI. The CDR3 has 16 residues. V shed 0 bases and J shed 4 bases, with 12 bases lying between them. CDR3 sequence (DNA): TGTGCCAGCAGTTACTCGACCGGGGAAATCACCGGGGAGCTGTTTTTT. Protein product: CASSYSTGEITGELFF.

DNA for the CDR3: TGTGCCACCAGTGATAGGGGACTAGCATCGGATACGCAGTATTTT. It translates to CATSDRGLASDTQYF. This chain uses TRBV24-1 with TRBJ2-3, with 9 bases aligning to TRBD2. The CDR3 has 15 amino acids. Germline trimming cut 3 bases from V and 6 bases from J; bases unmatched to any gene: 6. Germline V gene data show CDR1 as KGHDR and CDR2 as SFDVKD.

The V gene is TRBV6-5, the J gene TRBJ1-1; TRBD1 agrees at 8 bases. The CDR3 has 13 amino acids. Unmatched junction bases numbered 4, after V lost 6 bases and J lost 4 bases. CDR1 MNHEY and CDR2 SVGAGI come from the germline V gene. CDR3: CASRGDRSTEAFF. The DNA of the CDR3 is TGTGCCAGCAGAGGGGACAGGAGCACTGAAGCTTTCTTT.

V gene TRBV10-3 combines with J gene TRBJ2-7, with 7 nucleotides matching TRBD1. CDR1 and CDR2 from the germline V gene are ENHRY and SYGVKD. V lost 0 bases, J lost 5 bases, and 4 bases stayed unmatched. The CDR3 totals 14 residues. The CDR3 is CAISESTGSHEQYF. CDR3 nucleotides: TGTGCCATCAGTGAGTCGACAGGGTCCCACGAGCAGTACTTC.

The chain links TRBV5-5 to TRBJ1-5, with TRBD1 matching 7 bases. This CDR3 region has 16 residues. J lost 3 bases, V lost 1 base, and 7 bases had no gene match. Germline V lookup: CDR1 SGHKS, CDR2 YYEKEE (reference sequence). CDR3: CASSLLGDSNNQPQHF. In DNA, the CDR3 is TGTGCCAGCAGCTTGTTAGGGGACAGTAACAATCAGCCCCAGCATTTT. Full variable domain (missing parts from reference TRBV5-5 and TRBJ1-5): DAGVTQSPTHLIKTRGQQVTLRCSPISGHKSVSWYQQVLGQGPQFIFQYYEKEERGRGNFPDRFSARQFPNYSSELNVNALLLGDSALYLCASSLLGDSNNQPQHFGDGTRLSIL.

V usage is TRBV3-1 (or the pseudogene TRBV3-2) and J usage is TRBJ1-3; D remains ambiguous. The CDR3 sequence is 13 residues long. CDR1 and CDR2 from the germline V gene are LGHDT and YNNKEL (reference sequence). Trimming pared 6 bases from V and 0 bases from J, leaving 6 bases between. The chain's CDR3 is CASSLSSGNTIYF. The CDR3 DNA reads TGTGCCAGCAGTCTGTCCTCTGGAAACACCATATATTTT.